This section outlines one TCR beta chain sequence together with its context. At one boundary the junction diverges from the germline segment, which might be a read error. Assay used: immunoSEQ multiplex PCR; TCRdb lists only in-frame clones, some missing. The repertoire holds about 11,000 clones, with roughly 94% as singletons. The entry originates in a study of T cell changes during pregnancy in multiple sclerosis. Germline V gives CDR1 SSHAT, CDR2 FNYEAQ (reference sequence). The CDR3 is made up of 18 amino acids. The chain employs TRBV7-7 and TRBJ2-5; 8 positions agree with TRBD2. Sequencing used CD4+ T cells from peripheral blood mononuclear cells, obtained before pregnancy. The clonotype was recovered from a female donor with multiple sclerosis, enrolled in a pregnancy study. The chain's CDR3 is CASSLVGTSAGGQETQYF. Written as DNA, the CDR3 is TGTGCTAGCAGCTTAGTGGGAACTTCGGCGGGGGGTCAAGAGACCCAGTACTTC.